Each of the 16 T cell receptor beta chains below was sequenced from the same sample in a study of early T cells in non-severe SARS-CoV-2 infection (dated by TCRdb to the early 2020s). The protocol used for the library was 5' RACE. TCRdb records NextSeq 500 as the sequencer. TCRdb applied fastp at Q25 and MiXCR to the public reads, then kept only in-frame beta chains. Every entry covers one CDR3 protein and lists the most common genes and DNA from its rows. The sample table shows more than 85,000 distinct CDR3 sequences, and about an eighth are seen once. The ten largest clones take up roughly 6.2% of the sample. The sequenced sample consisted of whole blood. Receptors were obtained from an adult who was a healthcare worker with PCR-confirmed SARS-CoV-2 infection or an uninfected control (not recorded which).

At least ten counts were recorded for this clonotype. This chain joins TRBV7-8 and TRBJ2-7, with 9 bases identical to TRBD1. This CDR3 is 16 amino acids long. Germline V lookup: CDR1 SGHVS, CDR2 FQNEAQ. Trimming at V came to 6 bases and at J to 2 bases, leaving 11 bases not matched to a gene. The CDR3 DNA is TGTGCCAGCAGGGCTACCCGGGACAGGGCGACCTACGAGCAGTACTTC. Translated, it gives CASRATRDRATYEQYF.

This clonotype was observed a handful of times. The V call is TRBV5-1, the J call TRBJ2-7; 9 positions agree with TRBD1. Germline loops: CDR1 SGHRS, CDR2 YFSETQ. The CDR3 consists of 15 residues. The V gene end was trimmed by 0 bases and the J gene end by 4 bases; junction bases not matched to a gene: 5. CDR3 protein: CASSLVGDRVYEQYF. The CDR3 nucleotides are TGCGCCAGCAGCTTGGTGGGGGACAGGGTGTACGAGCAGTACTTC. The full variable domain, in which reference TRBV5-1 and TRBJ2-7 provide the parts outside the CDR3, is KAGVTQTPRYLIKTRGQQVTLSCSPISGHRSVSWYQQTPGQGLQFLFEYFSETQRNKGNFPGRFSGRQFSNSRSEMNVSTLELGDSALYLCASSLVGDRVYEQYFGPGTRLTVT.

The chain carries TRBV9 and TRBJ1-3; D ambiguous. Trimming removed 3 bases from V and 0 bases from J, with 10 bases in between. Germline CDR1 and CDR2: SGDLS and YYNGEE. The CDR3 consists of 15 residues. The CDR3 loop is CASSAGSNSGNTIYF. CDR3 bases: TGTGCCAGCAGCGCCGGATCCAACTCTGGAAACACCATATATTTT.

In its sample, this clonotype was seen a few times. The chain carries TRBV11-3 and TRBJ2-1; D might be TRBD2 (5 bases). The CDR3 covers 14 residues. The germline CDR1 and CDR2 sequences are SGHNT and YENEEA. The germline V and J ends were trimmed by 1 base and 6 bases, with 10 bases remaining between them. This CDR3 reads CASSLGTDANEQFF. DNA of the CDR3: TGTGCCAGCAGCTTAGGGACTGACGCCAATGAGCAGTTCTTC.

The genes are TRBV20-1 and TRBJ2-7; TRBD1 matches 7 bases. V trimming: 6 bases; J trimming: 0 bases; junction bases outside the gene matches: 5. Germline V CDR1 and CDR2: DFQATT, SNEGSKA (reference sequence). The CDR3 is 13 residues long. CDR3 amino acids: CSAPGQSSYEQYF. CDR3 DNA sequence: TGCAGTGCCCCGGGACAGAGCTCCTACGAGCAGTACTTC.

This clonotype was picked up one time. This chain joins TRBV29-1 and TRBJ2-3; D is possibly TRBD1 (6 bases). The V gene's germline CDR1 is SQVTM and CDR2 ANQGSEA. The CDR3 spans 15 residues. The ends were cut back, 0 bases at V and 3 bases at J, with 13 bases in the middle. The CDR3 here is CSVEDNRALTDTQYF. In nucleotides, the CDR3 is TGCAGCGTTGAAGATAACAGGGCGCTGACAGATACGCAGTATTTT.

This clonotype appeared once. The J gene is TRBJ1-5, the V gene TRBV28; D uncertain. V was clipped by 9 bases and J by 8 bases, with 5 bases between them. The CDR3 is made up of 9 amino acids. Looked up from germline, CDR1 is MDHEN and CDR2 is SYDVKM. The CDR3: CASLKPQHF. The DNA for the CDR3 is TGTGCCAGTCTGAAGCCCCAGCATTTT.

This chain joins TRBV12-3 or TRBV12-4 and TRBJ1-6; TRBD1 agrees at 9 bases. V was pared by 6 bases and J by 10 bases, with 4 bases of the junction left unmatched. The CDR3 contains 13 residues. CDR3 DNA: TGTGCCAGCAGGGGACAGGGCCCCTCACCCCTCCACTTT. It translates to CASRGQGPSPLHF.

The sample holds many counts of this clonotype. The V and J genes are TRBV20-1 and TRBJ1-5; no clear D gene. This CDR3 is built from 13 residues. Trimming removed 4 bases from V and 7 bases from J, with 14 bases in between. Germline V CDR1 and CDR2: DFQATT, SNEGSKA (reference sequence). CDR3 region: CSANTPGHQPQHF. CDR3 nucleotides: TGCAGTGCTAATACACCGGGTCACCAGCCCCAGCATTTT.

In the case of this clonotype: This may be a read error, as it is one base from a much larger clone. The genes are TRBV7-9 and TRBJ1-1; no clear D. Germline V gene lookup returns CDR1 SEHNR and CDR2 FQNEAQ (reference sequence). The CDR3 loop spans 12 amino acids. CDR3 residues: CSSSLPVTEAFF. CDR3 DNA: TGTTCCAGCAGCTTACCCGTCACTGAAGCTTTCTTT.

The chain joins TRBV10-3 to TRBJ2-7; D remains unclear. CDR1 and CDR2 from the germline V gene are ENHRY and SYGVKD. V gave up 4 bases and J gave up 4 bases, with 11 bases separating them. This CDR3 region has 13 residues. The CDR3: CAISVVDQYEQYF. The CDR3 region has the DNA TGTGCCATCAGTGTAGTAGATCAGTACGAGCAGTACTTC.

There are many counts of this clonotype. The rearrangement uses TRBV27 and TRBJ2-1, with a possible D match to TRBD1 (6 bases). The length of the CDR3 is 12 residues. The V gene's germline CDR1 is MNHEY and CDR2 SMNVEV (reference sequence). V shed 2 bases and J shed 9 bases, with 8 bases lying between them. This chain's CDR3 is CASSLQGTEQFF. As DNA, the CDR3 is TGTGCCAGCAGTTTACAGGGGACTGAGCAGTTCTTC.

In this sample, this clonotype turned up many times. The J gene is TRBJ2-7, the V gene TRBV7-6; 9 bases are a match to TRBD1. The CDR3 runs 16 residues. V was clipped by 2 bases and J by 4 bases; unmatched bases: 9. In germline, CDR1 is SGHVS, CDR2 FNYEAQ. The CDR3 is CASSLSATGGSYEQYF. The CDR3 region has the DNA TGTGCCAGCAGCTTATCGGCGACAGGGGGGAGTTACGAGCAGTACTTC.

This clonotype turned up a few times. The chain combines TRBV12-2 with TRBJ1-4. TRBV12-2 is deemed a pseudogene. The CDR3 extends over 16 amino acids. CDR3 nucleotides: TGTGCAAGTCGCTTAGCATTTGTGTTCTCTAATGAAAAACTGTTTTTT. Amino acids: CASRLAFVFSNEKLFF.

The chain couples TRBV5-4 to TRBJ2-2; no clear D. CDR1 is SGHNT, CDR2 YYREEE, per germline (reference sequence). The CDR3 loop spans 12 amino acids. The V end lost 4 bases, the J end lost 8 bases, and 9 bases lay between the germline ends. CDR3 amino acids: CASSGWLGELFF. The CDR3 DNA is TGTGCCAGCAGCGGCTGGTTGGGGGAGCTGTTTTTT. The full variable domain, rest sourced from reference TRBV5-4 and TRBJ2-2, is ETGVTQSPTHLIKTRGQQVTLRCSSQSGHNTVSWYQQALGQGPQFIFQYYREEENGRGNFPPRFSGLQFPNYSSELNVNALELDDSALYLCASSGWLGELFFGEGSRLTVL.

This sequence joins TRBV2 and TRBJ1-1; the D is unclear. Germline V gene data show CDR1 as SNHLY and CDR2 as FYNNEI. Trimming left V 4 bases short and J 5 bases short, with 5 bases between. This CDR3 spans 11 amino acids. CDR3 loop: CASSVDTEAFF. CDR3 bases: TGTGCCAGCAGTGTAGATACTGAAGCTTTCTTT. The whole variable domain, filled in from reference TRBV2 and TRBJ1-1, reads EPEVTQTPSHQVTQMGQEVILRCVPISNHLYFYWYRQILGQKVEFLVSFYNNEISEKSEIFDDQFSVERPDGSNFTLKIRSTKLEDSAMYFCASSVDTEAFFGQGTRLTVV.